These T cell receptor beta chains were read from a single sample in a study of blood T cells in healthy people across ages. One entry per CDR3 protein results from TCRdb running MiXCR on the 5' RACE reads. This sample has approximately 810,000 distinct CDR3 sequences, with about 30% found just once. The source material was blood. The receptor set was obtained from a woman over 75 in good health. Both conserved end residues are trimmed from each CDR3. The order of the fields is clone size, J gene, V gene, CDR3 protein. For some rows the clone size is stated as once, few or many, or as a class when expanded; others skip it.

few | TRBJ2-2 | TRBV7-9 | ASSRDTGTGELF
few | TRBJ2-5 | TRBV5-6 | ASSFTSGEYNEQY
many | TRBJ1-1 | TRBV10-3 | AISQGGTEAF
- | TRBJ2-2 | TRBV19 | ASSIRGSELGTGELF
- | TRBJ1-5 | TRBV7-9 | ASSTQALNQPQH
- | TRBJ1-2 | TRBV15 | ATSRQGGYT
many | TRBJ2-5 | TRBV15 | ATSRLAVQETQY
few | TRBJ1-1 | TRBV6-2/TRBV6-3 | ASRPLGGVNTEAF
many | TRBJ2-5 | TRBV2 | ASFADTVVETQY
many | TRBJ2-3 | TRBV29-1 | SVEDRRQGPTDTQY
- | TRBJ2-2 | TRBV14 | ASSQFVGQGASSGELF